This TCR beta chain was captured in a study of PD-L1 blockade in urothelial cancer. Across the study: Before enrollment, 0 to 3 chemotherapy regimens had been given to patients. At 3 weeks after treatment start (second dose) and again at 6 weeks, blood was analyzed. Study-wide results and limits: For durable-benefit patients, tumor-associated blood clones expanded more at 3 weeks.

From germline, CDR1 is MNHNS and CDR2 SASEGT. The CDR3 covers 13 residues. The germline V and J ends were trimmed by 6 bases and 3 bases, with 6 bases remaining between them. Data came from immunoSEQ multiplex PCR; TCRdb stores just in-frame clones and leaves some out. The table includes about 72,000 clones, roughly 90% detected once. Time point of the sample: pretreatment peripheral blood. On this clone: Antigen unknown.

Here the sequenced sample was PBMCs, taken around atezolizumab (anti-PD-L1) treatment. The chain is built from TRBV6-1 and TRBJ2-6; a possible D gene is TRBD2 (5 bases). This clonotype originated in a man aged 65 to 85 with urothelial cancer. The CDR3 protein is CASRAGGANVLTF. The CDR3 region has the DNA TGTGCCAGCAGGGCGGGTGGGGCCAACGTCCTGACTTTC.